The T cell receptor (beta chain) under discussion was sequenced for a study of blood T cell repertoires in COVID-19. Looking at the study overall: Both acute and convalescent COVID-19 samples were obtained from the United States, Italy and Spain.

Per the authors' pipeline: Reference gene primer amplification yielded estimated nucleated cell counts. TCRdb's copy holds only in-frame clones and misses some; the assay was immunoSEQ multiplex PCR. V and J calls and clone size come straight from that table; D and trimming were deduced from the DNA. Found here are approximately 200,000 clones, about 87% of them singletons; the top ten hold approximately 1.6%. The CDR3 loop spans 16 amino acids. Germline CDR1 and CDR2: SEHNR and FQNEAQ (reference sequence). V lost 1 base and J 4 bases, leaving 17 bases between the germline ends. The sequenced material came from peripheral blood. This TCR was sampled from a man aged 70 or older with acute or convalescent COVID-19. V and J are TRBV7-9 and TRBJ2-7; TRBD1 might be the D (5 bases). The CDR3 bases are TGTGCCAGCAGCTTAGGCCCGCAGGGAAGTACGTACGAGCAGTACTTC. Translated, it gives CASSLGPQGSTYEQYF.